One sample yielded the 20 T cell receptor beta chains listed below, sequenced in a study of cytomegalovirus exposure and HLA in healthy donors. PCR amplification relied on 60 Vbeta primers (plus 13 Jbeta primers). TCRdb keeps only in-frame clones here, not all; method: immunoSEQ multiplex PCR. This repertoire shows around 200,000 clones, 70% found once; its top ten account for about 2.5%. Sequencing was performed on PBMCs. The origin of the receptors is a man aged 35-49 years in good health and CMV-seropositive.

This clone came up a few times. The chain links TRBV7-2 to TRBJ2-1; TRBD2 matches at 8 bases. Trimming removed 6 bases from V and 9 bases from J; junction bases left unmatched: 13. CDR3 length: 15 residues. Germline V gene sequence: CDR1 SGHTA, CDR2 FQGNSA. The CDR3: CASRYWTGGHGEQFF. CDR3 in DNA: TGTGCCAGCAGATATTGGACGGGGGGGCACGGTGAGCAGTTCTTC. The whole variable domain, remainder taken from reference TRBV7-2 and TRBJ2-1, is GAGVSQSPSNKVTEKGKDVELRCDPISGHTALYWYRQSLGQGLEFLIYFQGNSAPDKSGLPSDRFSAERTGGSVSTLTIQRTQQEDSAVYLCASRYWTGGHGEQFFGPGTRLTVL.

V and J are TRBV5-1 and TRBJ2-5, with 7 bases matching TRBD2. Trimming cost V 2 bases and J 5 bases; bases outside gene matches: 6. The CDR3 runs to 14 residues. Germline V gives CDR1 SGHRS, CDR2 YFSETQ. The CDR3 region is CASSLTLGGETQYF. DNA of the CDR3: TGCGCCAGCAGCTTAACACTGGGAGGGGAGACCCAGTACTTC.

The chain joins TRBV7-2 to TRBJ1-2; D unclear. Germline V gives CDR1 SGHTA, CDR2 FQGNSA. Trimming took off 5 bases at V and 8 bases at J, with 18 bases between the two ends. CDR3 size: 14 residues. The CDR3 region is CASSIPAALRGYTF. The CDR3 DNA reads as TGTGCCAGCAGCATACCCGCCGCCCTGAGAGGCTACACCTTC.

The chain has TRBV6-1 and TRBJ2-7, with D possibly being TRBD2 (6 bases). Per germline, CDR1 MNHNS and CDR2 SASEGT. The ends were cut back, 2 bases at V and 2 bases at J, with 13 bases in the middle. The CDR3 has 15 residues. The CDR3 DNA reads as TGTGCCAGCAGTGAATGGGGGGAGATACCCTACGAGCAGTACTTC. It translates to CASSEWGEIPYEQYF.

The chain employs TRBV19 and TRBJ1-1, with a weak D call TRBD1 (6 bases). Germline V CDR1 and CDR2: LNHDA, SQIVND (reference sequence). This CDR3 is built from 13 residues. V was cut by 6 bases and J by 4 bases, with 12 bases left in between. Here the CDR3 reads CASSEQGTTEAFF. As DNA, the CDR3 is TGTGCCAGTAGCGAACAGGGCACCACTGAAGCTTTCTTT. Based on the CDR3 plus reference TRBV19 and TRBJ1-1, the full variable domain is DGGITQSPKYLFRKEGQNVTLSCEQNLNHDAMYWYRQDPGQGLRLIYYSQIVNDFQKGDIAEGYSVSREKKESFPLTVTSAQKNPTAFYLCASSEQGTTEAFFGQGTRLTVV.

The V gene is TRBV5-5, the J gene TRBJ1-5; D might be TRBD1 (6 bases). The germline V gene has CDR1 SGHKS and CDR2 YYEKEE (reference sequence). The CDR3 runs to 14 residues. With 5 bases removed from V and 0 bases from J, the gap between germline ends came to 9 bases. The CDR3, as DNA: TGTGCCAGCAGTCGACAGGATAGCAATCAGCCCCAGCATTTT. It encodes CASSRQDSNQPQHF. The full variable domain, in which reference TRBV5-5 and TRBJ1-5 provide the parts outside the CDR3, is DAGVTQSPTHLIKTRGQQVTLRCSPISGHKSVSWYQQVLGQGPQFIFQYYEKEERGRGNFPDRFSARQFPNYSSELNVNALLLGDSALYLCASSRQDSNQPQHFGDGTRLSIL.

The J gene is TRBJ1-2, the V gene TRBV4-1, with TRBD1 identical over 7 bases. The CDR3 runs 16 residues. Trimming removed 0 bases from V and 8 bases from J; junction bases left unmatched: 12. Germline loops: CDR1 MGHRA, CDR2 YSYEKL. The CDR3 DNA reads TGCGCCAGCAGCCAAGACACAGGGGACATTTATCGGGGCTACACCTTC. Translated, it gives CASSQDTGDIYRGYTF.

The genes are TRBV6-5 and TRBJ1-5; 7 bases agree with TRBD1. The CDR3 totals 13 residues. The J segment lost 5 bases and the V segment lost 6 bases, leaving 4 bases of the junction unmatched. CDR1 is MNHEY, CDR2 SVGAGI, per germline. CDR3 DNA: TGTGCCAGCAGAACAGGGGTCGATCAGCCCCAGCATTTT. This translates into CASRTGVDQPQHF.

This chain's CDR3 is CASSPLAGGYSPLHF. The CDR3 DNA is TGTGCCAGCAGTCCCCTTGCAGGGGGATACTCACCCCTCCACTTT. The genes are TRBV27 and TRBJ1-6; TRBD1 matches at 7 bases. Germline CDR1 and CDR2: MNHEY and SMNVEV (reference sequence). V was pared by 5 bases and J by 10 bases, with 11 bases of the junction left unmatched. The CDR3 covers 15 residues.

The V gene is TRBV7-2, the J gene TRBJ1-1, with a possible D match to TRBD1 (5 bases). Per germline, CDR1 SGHTA and CDR2 FQGNSA. The length of the CDR3 is 12 residues. Trimming left V 7 bases short and J 4 bases short, with 10 bases between. The CDR3 DNA sequence: TGTGCCAGCACCCTAAGGGGCACTGAAGCTTTCTTT. This gives the protein CASTLRGTEAFF.

The V call is TRBV27, the J call TRBJ2-7, with 7 positions matching TRBD2. The CDR3 runs to 16 residues. In germline, CDR1 is MNHEY, CDR2 SMNVEV (reference sequence). V dropped 6 bases and J dropped 2; count of bases not matched to a gene: 13. CDR3 DNA sequence: TGTGCCAGCAGACCCCGTGGGGGAGGGGTTACCTACGAGCAGTACTTC. It yields the protein CASRPRGGGVTYEQYF.

The V and J genes are TRBV7-2 and TRBJ1-1; no firm D call. Germline V gene lookup returns CDR1 SGHTA and CDR2 FQGNSA. The CDR3 is made up of 13 amino acids. V was pared by 2 bases and J by 1 base, with 5 bases between. The CDR3 region is CASSLPSNTEAFF. CDR3 nucleotide sequence: TGTGCCAGCAGCTTACCATCGAACACTGAAGCTTTCTTT.

The chain combines TRBV27 with TRBJ2-2; no firm D call. The germline V and J ends were trimmed by 6 bases and 0 bases, with 8 bases remaining between them. This CDR3 has 14 residues. Germline V gene sequence: CDR1 MNHEY, CDR2 SMNVEV (reference sequence). This chain's CDR3 is CASRRSANTGELFF. The CDR3, as DNA: TGTGCCAGCAGGAGAAGTGCGAACACCGGGGAGCTGTTTTTT.

CDR3 in DNA: TGTGCCATCAGTGAGTTGGGGACAGGTCTAACCGGGGAGCTGTTTTTT. It codes for CAISELGTGLTGELFF. The rearrangement links TRBV10-3 to TRBJ2-2; TRBD1 agrees at 8 bases. The CDR3 has 16 residues. The trim removed 1 base at V and 5 bases at J, leaving 6 bases unmatched. CDR1 is ENHRY, CDR2 SYGVKD, per germline.

The rearrangement joins TRBV6-5 to TRBJ2-5; 7 bases fit TRBD1. The DNA matches TRBJ2-7 better at its end, which makes the J call doubtful. The CDR3 spans 15 residues. CDR1 and CDR2 from the germline V gene are MNHEY and SVGAGI. The CDR3 DNA follows: TGTGCCAGCAGTTCACAGGGGACCGTCGGCTACGAGCAGTACTTC. It specifies CASSSQGTVGYEQYF.

The gene calls are TRBV28 and TRBJ1-1; TRBD1 is a possible D gene (6 bases). The CDR3 contains 15 residues. CDR1 and CDR2 from the germline V gene are MDHEN and SYDVKM. The V end was cut by 4 bases, the J end by 2 bases, with 14 bases between. The CDR3 here is CASSSSDRINTEAFF. The CDR3, as DNA: TGTGCCAGCAGTTCCTCGGACAGAATAAACACTGAAGCTTTCTTT. Together with reference TRBV28 and TRBJ1-1, the CDR3 gives the full variable domain: DVKVTQSSRYLVKRTGEKVFLECVQDMDHENMFWYRQDPGLGLRLIYFSYDVKMKEKGDIPEGYSVSREKKERFSLILESASTNQTSMYLCASSSSDRINTEAFFGQGTRLTVV.

The chain couples TRBV7-9 to TRBJ2-1; TRBD2 is a possible D gene (6 bases). Trimming left V 5 bases short and J 4 bases short, with 15 bases between. The CDR3 has 15 amino acids. The V gene's germline CDR1 is SEHNR and CDR2 FQNEAQ (reference sequence). CDR3 region: CASSPRAAGYNEQFF. The CDR3 bases are TGTGCCAGCAGCCCCCGAGCGGCGGGGTACAATGAGCAGTTCTTC.

The chain is built from TRBV5-1 and TRBJ2-6; D uncertain. This CDR3 comprises 16 residues. The V end was cut by 0 bases, the J end by 0 bases, with 7 bases between. Germline CDR1 reads SGHRS; CDR2 reads YFSETQ. CDR3 in amino acids: CASSLGARSGANVLTF. CDR3 bases: TGCGCCAGCAGCTTGGGCGCCCGCTCTGGGGCCAACGTCCTGACTTTC.

The rearrangement links TRBV2 to TRBJ2-1, with 9 bases matching TRBD2. The CDR3 is 13 residues long. Germline-derived CDR1 and CDR2 are SNHLY and FYNNEI. Trimming cost V 8 bases and J 6 bases; bases outside gene matches: 5. CDR3 coding DNA: TGTGCCAGCGAGCGGGGGGCGGGCAATGAGCAGTTCTTC. Translating gives CASERGAGNEQFF.

The chain employs TRBV2 and TRBJ2-2; 7 bases are shared with TRBD1. Germline CDR1 reads SNHLY; CDR2 reads FYNNEI. After removal of 7 bases from V and 7 bases from J, the junction contained 6 bases not matched to a gene. The CDR3 length is 13 residues. Here the CDR3 reads CASTLQGDGELFF. CDR3 bases: TGTGCCAGCACTCTGCAGGGGGACGGGGAGCTGTTTTTT.